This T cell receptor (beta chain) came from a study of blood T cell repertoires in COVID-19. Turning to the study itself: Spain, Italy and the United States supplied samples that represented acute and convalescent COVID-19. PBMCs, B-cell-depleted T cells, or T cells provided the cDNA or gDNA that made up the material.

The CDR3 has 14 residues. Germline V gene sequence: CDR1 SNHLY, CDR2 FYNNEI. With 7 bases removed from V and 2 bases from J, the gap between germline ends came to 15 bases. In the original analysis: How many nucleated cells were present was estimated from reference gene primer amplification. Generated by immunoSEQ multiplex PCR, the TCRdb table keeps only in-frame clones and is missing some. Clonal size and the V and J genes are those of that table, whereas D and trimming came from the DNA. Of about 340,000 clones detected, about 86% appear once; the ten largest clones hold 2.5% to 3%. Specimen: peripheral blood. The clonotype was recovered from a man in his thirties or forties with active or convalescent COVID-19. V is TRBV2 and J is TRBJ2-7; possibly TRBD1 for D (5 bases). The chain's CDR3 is CASKGYQGPYEQYF. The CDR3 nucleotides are TGTGCCAGCAAGGGGTACCAGGGCCCCTACGAGCAGTACTTC.